Listed below are T cell receptor beta chains from one sample, sequenced in a study of cytomegalovirus exposure and HLA in healthy donors. This table comes from immunoSEQ multiplex PCR, and its TCRdb copy is limited to in-frame clones, with some not included. Of roughly 150,000 clones listed, around four fifths are singletons. Specimen: PBMCs. The receptors here all came from a man aged 30-40 years in good health. Both conserved end residues are part of each CDR3. Each record gives: CDR3 DNA, CDR3 protein, clone size, J gene, V gene, D gene. The D gene is left open where the match is weak. Size values are once, few and many counts, or a class for expanded clones, and some rows have none.

CDR3 DNA: TGTGCCAGCAGTATGATACAGGGCCGTGAAGCTTTCTTT
CDR3 protein: CASSMIQGREAFF
clone size: .
J gene: TRBJ1-1
V gene: TRBV7-9
D gene: .

CDR3 DNA: TGCGCCAGCAGCTTTATGGAGGATACGCAGTATTTT
CDR3 protein: CASSFMEDTQYF
clone size: .
J gene: TRBJ2-3
V gene: TRBV5-1
D gene: .

CDR3 DNA: TGCGCCAGCAGCCAAGTGAACAGGGGGCGCGGTTGGTCTGGAAACACCATATATTTT
CDR3 protein: CASSQVNRGRGWSGNTIYF
clone size: .
J gene: TRBJ1-3
V gene: TRBV4-1
D gene: TRBD1

CDR3 DNA: TGTGCCAGCAGTTACTCGAGGCCTGGTTACTACGAGCAGTACTTC
CDR3 protein: CASSYSRPGYYEQYF
clone size: .
J gene: TRBJ2-7
V gene: TRBV6-5
D gene: .

CDR3 DNA: TGTGCCAGCAGCCGAGGGGATCAGGGGCAAAGGGGTACGCAGTATTTT
CDR3 protein: CASSRGDQGQRGTQYF
clone size: .
J gene: TRBJ2-3
V gene: TRBV11-2
D gene: .

CDR3 DNA: TGTGCCAGCAGCGCTAAGGGGGCAACTAATGAAAAACTGTTTTTT
CDR3 protein: CASSAKGATNEKLFF
clone size: .
J gene: TRBJ1-4
V gene: TRBV7-9
D gene: .

CDR3 DNA: TGTGCCAGCAGTCGCGCCGGGGGGTTTCAGTACGAGCAGTACTTC
CDR3 protein: CASSRAGGFQYEQYF
clone size: once
J gene: TRBJ2-7
V gene: TRBV7-2
D gene: TRBD2

CDR3 DNA: TGTGCCAGCAGACCCGGGGACAATGAGCAGTTCTTC
CDR3 protein: CASRPGDNEQFF
clone size: .
J gene: TRBJ2-1
V gene: TRBV7-9
D gene: .

CDR3 DNA: TGTGCCAGCAGCCAAGCCCTGGGGGCGCTCGGGGAGCTGTTTTTT
CDR3 protein: CASSQALGALGELFF
clone size: few
J gene: TRBJ2-2
V gene: TRBV14
D gene: .

CDR3 DNA: TGCGCCAGCAGCCCCCGGGCCTCGGGAGATGAGCAGTTCTTC
CDR3 protein: CASSPRASGDEQFF
clone size: .
J gene: TRBJ2-1
V gene: TRBV5-1
D gene: .

CDR3 DNA: TGCGCCAGCAGTTTTAGCGGGGAGGGGTACAATGAGCAGTTCTTC
CDR3 protein: CASSFSGEGYNEQFF
clone size: .
J gene: TRBJ2-1
V gene: TRBV4-1
D gene: TRBD2

CDR3 DNA: TGTGCCAGCAGCTTAGATCACGCGCTCTCCTACAATGAGCAGTTCTTC
CDR3 protein: CASSLDHALSYNEQFF
clone size: .
J gene: TRBJ2-1
V gene: TRBV11-3
D gene: .

CDR3 DNA: TGTGCCACCAGCGGACCTGCGAGTACGCGGGACAATGAGCAGTTCTTC
CDR3 protein: CATSGPASTRDNEQFF
clone size: .
J gene: TRBJ2-1
V gene: TRBV15
D gene: .

CDR3 DNA: TGTGCCAGCAGTTTTGCCGCGGGAACCTACGAGCAGTACTTC
CDR3 protein: CASSFAAGTYEQYF
clone size: .
J gene: TRBJ2-7
V gene: TRBV27
D gene: .

CDR3 DNA: TGTGCCAGCAGTCCTCCGGTTGTGACTAGTTACACCGGGGAGCTGTTTTTT
CDR3 protein: CASSPPVVTSYTGELFF
clone size: .
J gene: TRBJ2-2
V gene: TRBV11-3
D gene: .

CDR3 DNA: TGTGCCAGCAGGCAGGGTAGCATAGCAGATACGCAGTATTTT
CDR3 protein: CASRQGSIADTQYF
clone size: .
J gene: TRBJ2-3
V gene: TRBV2
D gene: .

CDR3 DNA: TGTGCCAGCACCGACAGGGGAAAATACGAGCAGTACTTC
CDR3 protein: CASTDRGKYEQYF
clone size: .
J gene: TRBJ2-7
V gene: TRBV6-5
D gene: TRBD1

CDR3 DNA: TGTGCCTGGAGTAGGTCCCCTAGAGAGCAGTACTTC
CDR3 protein: CAWSRSPREQYF
clone size: .
J gene: TRBJ2-5
V gene: TRBV30
D gene: .

CDR3 DNA: TGTGCCTGGATGAGGCCAGGGGGGTACGAGCAGTACTTC
CDR3 protein: CAWMRPGGYEQYF
clone size: .
J gene: TRBJ2-7
V gene: TRBV30
D gene: .

CDR3 DNA: TGTGCCAGCAGCGTGAGTTTAGATGAGCAGTTCTTC
CDR3 protein: CASSVSLDEQFF
clone size: .
J gene: TRBJ2-1
V gene: TRBV9
D gene: .

CDR3 DNA: TGTGCCAGCAGCGAACAGAGCTACGAGCAGTACTTC
CDR3 protein: CASSEQSYEQYF
clone size: once
J gene: TRBJ2-7
V gene: TRBV7-9
D gene: .

CDR3 DNA: TGCGCCAGCAGCGGGGGGACAGGGGTGGCAGATACGCAGTATTTT
CDR3 protein: CASSGGTGVADTQYF
clone size: .
J gene: TRBJ2-3
V gene: TRBV5-1
D gene: TRBD1

CDR3 DNA: TGCGCCAGCAGCCATCCGGGACTAGCGGGAGGGCCTAATCTCTCCTACGAGCAGTACTTC
CDR3 protein: CASSHPGLAGGPNLSYEQYF
clone size: .
J gene: TRBJ2-7
V gene: TRBV4-1
D gene: TRBD2

CDR3 DNA: TGTGCCATCAGTGAGTATCAGCGGAGCACAGATACGCAGTATTTT
CDR3 protein: CAISEYQRSTDTQYF
clone size: .
J gene: TRBJ2-3
V gene: TRBV10-3
D gene: .

CDR3 DNA: TGTGCCACCCACTCGGACAGGGCGACCAAAAAAAGCTCTGGAAACACCATATATTTT
CDR3 protein: CATHSDRATKKSSGNTIYF
clone size: once
J gene: TRBJ1-3
V gene: TRBV2
D gene: TRBD1

CDR3 DNA: TGCGCCAGCAGGGGGGACTGGTACAATGAGCAGTTCTTC
CDR3 protein: CASRGDWYNEQFF
clone size: .
J gene: TRBJ2-1
V gene: TRBV10-1
D gene: .

CDR3 DNA: TGTGCCAGCCGGAAGGGGGCATGGGAGACCCAGTACTTC
CDR3 protein: CASRKGAWETQYF
clone size: .
J gene: TRBJ2-5
V gene: TRBV28
D gene: TRBD1

CDR3 DNA: TGTGCCAGCCCTGCCCGGTCTAATCAAGATACGCAGTATTTT
CDR3 protein: CASPARSNQDTQYF
clone size: .
J gene: TRBJ2-3
V gene: TRBV2
D gene: .

CDR3 DNA: TGTGCCATCAGGGGGACAGGGAATGCTGAAGCTTTCTTT
CDR3 protein: CAIRGTGNAEAFF
clone size: .
J gene: TRBJ1-1
V gene: TRBV10-3
D gene: TRBD1

CDR3 DNA: TGTGCCTGGAGGATAAAGCAGGGTCATGGCTACACCTTC
CDR3 protein: CAWRIKQGHGYTF
clone size: once
J gene: TRBJ1-2
V gene: TRBV30
D gene: .

CDR3 DNA: TGTGCCAGCAGCCCCCACTTCAGCGGGTCGGGCACAGATACGCAGTATTTT
CDR3 protein: CASSPHFSGSGTDTQYF
clone size: few
J gene: TRBJ2-3
V gene: TRBV9
D gene: .

CDR3 DNA: TGTGCCACCAGCAGAGGGGGGGGGCTCAGGGAGCAGTACTTC
CDR3 protein: CATSRGGGLREQYF
clone size: .
J gene: TRBJ2-7
V gene: TRBV15
D gene: .

CDR3 DNA: TGCAGCGCCCGAGATAGCGGGACCCCGGGGAATGAGCAGTTCTTC
CDR3 protein: CSARDSGTPGNEQFF
clone size: .
J gene: TRBJ2-1
V gene: TRBV29-1
D gene: TRBD2

CDR3 DNA: TGTGCCAGCAGCCCCTGGGGCGGCGCGGGAGCGGTAGATACGCAGTATTTT
CDR3 protein: CASSPWGGAGAVDTQYF
clone size: once
J gene: TRBJ2-3
V gene: TRBV5-6
D gene: TRBD2

CDR3 DNA: TGCGCCAGCAGAGGGGGCAAGGGTGTCGACGAGCAGTACTTC
CDR3 protein: CASRGGKGVDEQYF
clone size: .
J gene: TRBJ2-7
V gene: TRBV5-1
D gene: TRBD1

CDR3 DNA: TGCGCCAGCAGCGCATCCGGGACTAGCGTCTACGAGCAGTACTTC
CDR3 protein: CASSASGTSVYEQYF
clone size: .
J gene: TRBJ2-7
V gene: TRBV5-1
D gene: TRBD2

CDR3 DNA: TGTGCCAGCAGTCACCCCAGGGGGCGAACTGAAGCTTTCTTT
CDR3 protein: CASSHPRGRTEAFF
clone size: .
J gene: TRBJ1-1
V gene: TRBV6-5
D gene: TRBD1

CDR3 DNA: TGTGCCAGCAGTAGCTTAGGCGGCGACTTGTTCTTC
CDR3 protein: CASSSLGGDLFF
clone size: .
J gene: TRBJ2-1
V gene: TRBV7-3
D gene: .

CDR3 DNA: TGCGCCAGCAGCCAGGGGACTAGTTCTGTCGAGCAGTACTTC
CDR3 protein: CASSQGTSSVEQYF
clone size: .
J gene: TRBJ2-7
V gene: TRBV5-1
D gene: TRBD2

CDR3 DNA: TGCAGCGTTACCGGGACTAGCGCCGTTCCCTACGAGCAGTACTTC
CDR3 protein: CSVTGTSAVPYEQYF
clone size: once
J gene: TRBJ2-7
V gene: TRBV29-1
D gene: TRBD2

CDR3 DNA: TGTGCCAGCAGCTGGCGGGAGAGTTCCTACGAGCAGTACTTC
CDR3 protein: CASSWRESSYEQYF
clone size: .
J gene: TRBJ2-7
V gene: TRBV7-8
D gene: TRBD2

CDR3 DNA: TGTGCCAGCAGCTGGGCCACATGGGAGCAGTACTTC
CDR3 protein: CASSWATWEQYF
clone size: .
J gene: TRBJ2-7
V gene: TRBV28
D gene: .

CDR3 DNA: TGTGCCAGCAGCGTAGTCCGGGGGGGGGCTGAAGCTTTCTTT
CDR3 protein: CASSVVRGGAEAFF
clone size: .
J gene: TRBJ1-1
V gene: TRBV9
D gene: .

CDR3 DNA: TGTGCCAGCAGCTCGGAGGTTACAGGGGAAGGCACAGATACGCAGTATTTT
CDR3 protein: CASSSEVTGEGTDTQYF
clone size: .
J gene: TRBJ2-3
V gene: TRBV5-4
D gene: TRBD1

CDR3 DNA: TGCAGTGCTAGAGATCGTGGACTTCAGTACTTC
CDR3 protein: CSARDRGLQYF
clone size: .
J gene: TRBJ2-7
V gene: TRBV20-1
D gene: .

CDR3 DNA: TGTGCCAGCAGTTCCCGACAGGTTGGGAACACTGAAGCTTTCTTT
CDR3 protein: CASSSRQVGNTEAFF
clone size: .
J gene: TRBJ1-1
V gene: TRBV28
D gene: .

CDR3 DNA: TGTGCCAGCAGCCCCACGGGAAGAACAGGGGCGGGGGAGACCCAGTACTTC
CDR3 protein: CASSPTGRTGAGETQYF
clone size: .
J gene: TRBJ2-5
V gene: TRBV5-4
D gene: .

CDR3 DNA: TGTGCCAGCAGCTTGTTCTCCGGGGAAGAGACCCAGTACTTC
CDR3 protein: CASSLFSGEETQYF
clone size: .
J gene: TRBJ2-5
V gene: TRBV5-4
D gene: .

CDR3 DNA: TGTGCCAGCAGTGAAGGTACAGGGAATTCACCCCTCCACTTT
CDR3 protein: CASSEGTGNSPLHF
clone size: .
J gene: TRBJ1-6
V gene: TRBV2
D gene: .

CDR3 DNA: TGTGCCAGCAGCTTAGTGGGACTAGCCTCAGGTTTTGGGCAGTTCTTC
CDR3 protein: CASSLVGLASGFGQFF
clone size: .
J gene: TRBJ2-1
V gene: TRBV11-2
D gene: TRBD2

CDR3 DNA: TGTGCCAGTAGTGGCCAGGATGCGCAGTATTTT
CDR3 protein: CASSGQDAQYF
clone size: few
J gene: TRBJ2-3
V gene: TRBV19
D gene: .

CDR3 DNA: TGCGCCAGCAGCTTGGAACTAGCGGGGCGCGAGCAGTACTTC
CDR3 protein: CASSLELAGREQYF
clone size: .
J gene: TRBJ2-7
V gene: TRBV5-1
D gene: TRBD2

CDR3 DNA: TGTGCCAGCAGCTTACTCATTACCGAGCTGAACACTGAAGCTTTCTTT
CDR3 protein: CASSLLITELNTEAFF
clone size: .
J gene: TRBJ1-1
V gene: TRBV5-6
D gene: .

CDR3 DNA: TGTGCCAGCTCTGGACTAGCGGGGGCCTACGAGCAGTACTTC
CDR3 protein: CASSGLAGAYEQYF
clone size: .
J gene: TRBJ2-7
V gene: TRBV18
D gene: TRBD2